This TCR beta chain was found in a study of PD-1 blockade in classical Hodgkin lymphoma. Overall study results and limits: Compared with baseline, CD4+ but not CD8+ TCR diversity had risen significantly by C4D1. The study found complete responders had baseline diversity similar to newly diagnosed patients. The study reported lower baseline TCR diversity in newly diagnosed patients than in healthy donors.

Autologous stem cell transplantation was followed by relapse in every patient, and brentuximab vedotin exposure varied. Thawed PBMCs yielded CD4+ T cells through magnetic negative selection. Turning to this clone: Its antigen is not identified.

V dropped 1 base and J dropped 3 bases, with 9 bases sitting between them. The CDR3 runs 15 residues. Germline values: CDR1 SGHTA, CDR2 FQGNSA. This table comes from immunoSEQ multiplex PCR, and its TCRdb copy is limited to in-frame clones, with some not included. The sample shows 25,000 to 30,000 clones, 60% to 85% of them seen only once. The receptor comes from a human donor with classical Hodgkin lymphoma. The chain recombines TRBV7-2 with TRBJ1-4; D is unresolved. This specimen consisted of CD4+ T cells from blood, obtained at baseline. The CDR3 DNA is TGTGCCAGCAGCTTAGTTCTGCAGCCTAATGAAAAACTGTTTTTT. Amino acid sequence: CASSLVLQPNEKLFF.